This is a list of T cell receptor beta chains from one sample in a study of control samples from healthy donors and cancer patients. The method was immunoSEQ multiplex PCR; TCRdb's version includes in-frame clones alone and lacks a portion of them. This table holds some 65,000 clones, about 80% found once. Sequencing was carried out using PBMCs. These receptors were taken from a woman aged 45-60 years with lung cancer. Each CDR3 is given with its conserved first and last residue. A D gene is named only where the DNA matches it firmly. Clone size, where shown, is once, few, many, or a class for clones that have expanded.

abundance,j_gene,d_gene,v_gene,CDR3aa,CDR3nt
NA,TRBJ2-7,TRBD2,TRBV7-9,CASSFTPGLAWEQYF,TGTGCCAGCAGCTTCACACCGGGACTAGCGTGGGAGCAGTACTTC
NA,TRBJ2-7,NA,TRBV6-2/TRBV6-3,CASSYDYEQYF,TGTGCCAGCAGTTACGACTACGAGCAGTACTTC
NA,TRBJ2-7,TRBD2,TRBV4-1,CASSQSLLAGGSSYEQYF,TGCGCCAGCAGCCAAAGTCTATTAGCGGGGGGTTCTTCATACGAGCAGTACTTC
NA,TRBJ2-3,TRBD2,TRBV7-9,CASSILRGATDTQYF,TGTGCCAGCAGCATCCTGCGGGGGGCCACAGATACGCAGTATTTT
NA,TRBJ1-2,TRBD1,TRBV6-5,CASSSFTGQDYGYTF,TGTGCCAGCAGTTCCTTCACGGGACAGGACTATGGCTACACCTTC
NA,TRBJ1-1,NA,TRBV30,CAWSVLTEYRVGSTEAFF,TGTGCCTGGAGTGTGCTAACTGAATACAGGGTCGGGAGCACTGAAGCTTTCTTT
NA,TRBJ2-2,TRBD2,TRBV20-1,CSASLLAGGTGELFF,TGCAGTGCTAGTCTCCTAGCGGGGGGGACCGGGGAGCTGTTTTTT
few,TRBJ1-2,TRBD1,TRBV12-3/TRBV12-4,CASSLTGTYTF,TGTGCCAGCAGTTTGACAGGGACCTACACCTTC
NA,TRBJ1-1,NA,TRBV29-1,CSVEQGLLNTEAFF,TGCAGCGTTGAACAAGGATTGTTGAACACTGAAGCTTTCTTT
NA,TRBJ1-2,TRBD1,TRBV5-6,CASSLEQGADGYTF,TGTGCCAGCAGCTTGGAACAGGGGGCTGATGGCTACACCTTC
NA,TRBJ1-5,NA,TRBV19,CASSIDRDQPQHF,TGTGCCAGTAGTATAGATCGGGATCAGCCCCAGCATTTT
NA,TRBJ1-5,TRBD1,TRBV27,CASSLRQGNQPQHF,TGTGCCAGCAGTTTGCGACAGGGGAATCAGCCCCAGCATTTT
NA,TRBJ1-1,NA,TRBV2,CASRDSLNTEAFF,TGTGCCAGCAGGGACAGTCTGAACACTGAAGCTTTCTTT
NA,TRBJ1-3,TRBD1,TRBV7-9,CASSFGTGGIAGNTIYF,TGTGCCAGCAGCTTTGGGACAGGGGGTATTGCTGGAAACACCATATATTTT
NA,TRBJ2-3,TRBD1,TRBV7-9,CASSLKGRTGTGFTDTQYF,TGTGCCAGCAGCTTAAAGGGGAGAACCGGGACAGGGTTCACAGATACGCAGTATTTT
NA,TRBJ1-1,NA,TRBV5-4,CASSVGGLPEAFF,TGTGCCAGCAGCGTCGGGGGTCTCCCTGAAGCTTTCTTT
NA,TRBJ2-1,NA,TRBV6-5,CASSSLPGAGNEQFF,TGTGCCAGCAGTTCCCTGCCTGGGGCCGGGAATGAGCAGTTCTTC
NA,TRBJ1-5,NA,TRBV7-9,CASSFLGDQPQHF,TGTGCCAGCAGCTTCCTGGGGGATCAGCCCCAGCATTTT
once,TRBJ1-5,TRBD1,TRBV7-9,CASSGTGTGGMAQHF,TGTGCCAGCAGCGGCACCGGGACAGGAGGTATGGCCCAGCATTTT
NA,TRBJ2-1,TRBD1,TRBV12-5,CASGPRDREIRKQFF,TGTGCTAGTGGCCCTCGGGACAGGGAAATTAGGAAGCAGTTCTTC
NA,TRBJ2-7,NA,TRBV6-2/TRBV6-3,CASSGLVDGPYEQYF,TGTGCCAGCAGTGGACTGGTTGACGGGCCCTACGAGCAGTACTTC
NA,TRBJ2-6,NA,TRBV6-6,CASTPLRADGANVLTF,TGTGCCAGCACCCCTTTGAGGGCGGATGGGGCCAACGTCCTGACTTTC
NA,TRBJ1-1,TRBD1,TRBV4-1,CASSQDRGQGLNTEAFF,TGCGCCAGCAGCCAAGATCGCGGACAGGGCTTGAACACTGAAGCTTTCTTT
NA,TRBJ1-5,NA,TRBV18,CASSPQRGSQPQHF,TGTGCCAGCTCACCGCAGCGAGGAAGTCAGCCCCAGCATTTT
NA,TRBJ2-3,TRBD1,TRBV7-3,CASSYDRGGADTQYF,TGTGCCAGCAGCTACGACAGGGGCGGAGCAGATACGCAGTATTTT
NA,TRBJ1-1,NA,TRBV30,CAWSPGGLTEAFF,TGTGCCTGGTCCCCGGGGGGATTGACTGAAGCTTTCTTT
NA,TRBJ1-5,NA,TRBV20-1,CSASQGPGNQPQHF,TGCAGTGCTAGTCAGGGGCCGGGCAATCAGCCCCAGCATTTT
NA,TRBJ2-7,NA,TRBV5-4,CASSSASSNEQYF,TGTGCCAGCAGCTCCGCCTCGTCCAACGAGCAGTACTTC
NA,TRBJ2-7,NA,TRBV18,CASSPLSGTLDEQYF,TGTGCCAGCTCACCCCTTTCCGGGACACTAGACGAGCAGTACTTC
NA,TRBJ1-2,NA,TRBV24-1,CATSGEGYGYTF,TGTGCCACCAGTGGGGAAGGTTATGGCTACACCTTC
NA,TRBJ1-2,TRBD1,TRBV6-1,CASSEGIGQGYYGYTF,TGTGCCAGCAGTGAAGGGATCGGACAGGGATACTATGGCTACACCTTC
NA,TRBJ1-5,TRBD1,TRBV7-2,CASSFGQGNQPQHF,TGTGCCAGCAGCTTCGGACAGGGCAATCAGCCCCAGCATTTT
NA,TRBJ1-1,TRBD1,TRBV12-3/TRBV12-4,CASSGGRGVEAFF,TGTGCCAGCAGTGGGGGCAGGGGGGTTGAAGCTTTCTTT
NA,TRBJ2-2,NA,TRBV7-2,CASSLETGELFF,TGTGCCAGCAGCTTAGAAACCGGGGAGCTGTTTTTT
NA,TRBJ1-2,NA,TRBV24-1,CATSDLRGGYTF,TGTGCCACCAGTGATTTGCGCGGTGGCTACACCTTC
NA,TRBJ1-5,NA,TRBV12-3/TRBV12-4,CASSLQPNQPQHF,TGTGCCAGCAGTTTACAGCCAAATCAGCCCCAGCATTTT
NA,TRBJ1-1,NA,TRBV9,CASSVAMEGGGEAFF,TGTGCCAGCAGCGTAGCTATGGAGGGGGGAGGTGAAGCTTTCTTT
NA,TRBJ1-5,NA,TRBV4-1,CASSQDQGLQPQHF,TGCGCCAGCAGCCAAGACCAGGGGCTTCAGCCCCAGCATTTT
NA,TRBJ2-2,NA,TRBV25-1,CATRGRGYTGELFF,TGTGCCACCAGAGGGAGGGGGTACACCGGGGAGCTGTTTTTT
NA,TRBJ2-2,NA,TRBV19,CVSTDDWGSDTGELFF,TGTGTCAGTACCGATGACTGGGGCAGCGACACCGGGGAGCTGTTTTTT
NA,TRBJ1-1,TRBD1,TRBV27,CASSLMGQGPEAFF,TGTGCCAGCAGTTTAATGGGACAGGGACCTGAAGCTTTCTTT